The table lists the clone carrying this T cell receptor beta chain with a count of one. This entry is derived from a study of blood T cell repertoires in COVID-19. This table comes from immunoSEQ multiplex PCR, and its TCRdb copy is limited to in-frame clones, with some not included. Found here are about 210,000 clones, 88% of them singletons; the top ten hold 1.5% to 2%. The receptor's source is a man younger than 35 with active or convalescent COVID-19. The specimen was peripheral blood.

The CDR3 DNA reads TGTGCCAGCAGCTACGATCAGGGCTATTTGGCCTCAAATGAGCAGTTCTTC. This gives the protein CASSYDQGYLASNEQFF. The J gene is TRBJ2-1, the V gene TRBV7-9; D is possibly TRBD1 (5 bases). The CDR3 consists of 17 residues. V lost 4 bases and J 7 bases, leaving 23 bases between the germline ends. Germline-derived CDR1 and CDR2 are SEHNR and FQNEAQ (reference sequence).